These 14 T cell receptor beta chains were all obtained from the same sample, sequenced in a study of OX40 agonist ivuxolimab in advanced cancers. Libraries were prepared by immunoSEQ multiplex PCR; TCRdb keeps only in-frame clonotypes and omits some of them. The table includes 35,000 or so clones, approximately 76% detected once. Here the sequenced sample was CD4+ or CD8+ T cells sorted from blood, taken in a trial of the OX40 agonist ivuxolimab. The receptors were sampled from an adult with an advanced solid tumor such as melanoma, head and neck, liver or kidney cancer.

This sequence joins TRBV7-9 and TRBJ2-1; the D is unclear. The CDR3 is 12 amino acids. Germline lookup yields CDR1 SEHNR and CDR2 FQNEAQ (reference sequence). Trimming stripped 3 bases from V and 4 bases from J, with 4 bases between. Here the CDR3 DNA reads TGTGCCAGCAGCTTTGGTTACAATGAGCAGTTCTTC. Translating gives CASSFGYNEQFF. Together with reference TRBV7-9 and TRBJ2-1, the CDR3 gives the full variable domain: DTGVSQNPRHKITKRGQNVTFRCDPISEHNRLYWYRQTLGQGPEFLTYFQNEAQLEKSRLLSDRFSAERPKGSFSTLEIQRTEQGDSAMYLCASSFGYNEQFFGPGTRLTVL.

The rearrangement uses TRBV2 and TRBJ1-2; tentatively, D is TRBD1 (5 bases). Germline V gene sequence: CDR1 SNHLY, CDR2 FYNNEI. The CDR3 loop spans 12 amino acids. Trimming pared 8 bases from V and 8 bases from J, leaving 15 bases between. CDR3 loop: CASERGSGGYTF. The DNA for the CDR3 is TGTGCCAGCGAGAGGGGTTCGGGGGGCTACACCTTC. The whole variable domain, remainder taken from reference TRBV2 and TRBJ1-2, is EPEVTQTPSHQVTQMGQEVILRCVPISNHLYFYWYRQILGQKVEFLVSFYNNEISEKSEIFDDQFSVERPDGSNFTLKIRSTKLEDSAMYFCASERGSGGYTFGSGTRLTVV.

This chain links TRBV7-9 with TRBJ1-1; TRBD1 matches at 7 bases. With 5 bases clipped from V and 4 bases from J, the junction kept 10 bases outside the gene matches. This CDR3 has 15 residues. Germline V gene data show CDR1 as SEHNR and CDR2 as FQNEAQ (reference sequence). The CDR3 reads CASSQDYAGGTEAFF. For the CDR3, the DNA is TGTGCCAGCAGCCAAGATTATGCAGGGGGCACTGAAGCTTTCTTT.

CDR3 amino acids: CASSDNIAYEQYV. The CDR3 nucleotides are TGTGCCAGCAGTGACAACATCGCCTACGAGCAGTACGTC. This chain connects TRBV6-1 to TRBJ2-7; unclear D gene. The ends were cut back, 3 bases at V and 2 bases at J, with 8 bases in the middle. Germline V CDR1 and CDR2: MNHNS, SASEGT. This CDR3 contains 13 residues.

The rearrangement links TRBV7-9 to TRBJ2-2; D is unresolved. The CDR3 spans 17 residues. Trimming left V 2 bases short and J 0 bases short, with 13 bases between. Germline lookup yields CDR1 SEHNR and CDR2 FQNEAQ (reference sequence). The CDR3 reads CASSLMVWAANTGELFF. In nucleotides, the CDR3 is TGTGCCAGCAGCTTAATGGTTTGGGCCGCGAACACCGGGGAGCTGTTTTTT.

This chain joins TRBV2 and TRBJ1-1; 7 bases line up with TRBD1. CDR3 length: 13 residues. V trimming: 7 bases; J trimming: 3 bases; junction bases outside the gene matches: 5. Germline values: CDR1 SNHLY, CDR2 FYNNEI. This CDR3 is CASNQGGDTEAFF. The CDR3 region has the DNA TGTGCCAGCAACCAGGGGGGAGACACTGAAGCTTTCTTT.

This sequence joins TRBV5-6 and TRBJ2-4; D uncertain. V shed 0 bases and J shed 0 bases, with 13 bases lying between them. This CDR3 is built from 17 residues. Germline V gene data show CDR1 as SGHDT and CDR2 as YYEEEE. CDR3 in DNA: TGTGCCAGCAGCTTGGACGTCTTCTCCAGAGCCAAAAACATTCAGTACTTC. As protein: CASSLDVFSRAKNIQYF.

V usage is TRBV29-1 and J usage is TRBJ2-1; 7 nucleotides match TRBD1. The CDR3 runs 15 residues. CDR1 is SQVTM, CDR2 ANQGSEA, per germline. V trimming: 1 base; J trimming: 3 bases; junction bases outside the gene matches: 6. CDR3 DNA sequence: TGCAGCGTTGAAGGTTGGGGGACAGTCTACAATGAGCAGTTCTTC. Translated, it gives CSVEGWGTVYNEQFF.

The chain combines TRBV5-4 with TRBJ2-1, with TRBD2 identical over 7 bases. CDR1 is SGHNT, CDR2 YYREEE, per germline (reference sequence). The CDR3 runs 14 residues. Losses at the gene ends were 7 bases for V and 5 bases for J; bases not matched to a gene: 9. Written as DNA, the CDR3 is TGTGCCAGCGGTTCCTCTAGCGGAAACAATGAGCAGTTCTTC. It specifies CASGSSSGNNEQFF.

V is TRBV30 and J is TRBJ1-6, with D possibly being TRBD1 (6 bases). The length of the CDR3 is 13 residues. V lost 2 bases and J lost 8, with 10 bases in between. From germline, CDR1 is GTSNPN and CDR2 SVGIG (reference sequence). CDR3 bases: TGTGCCTGGAGTACAGGGATGGATTCACCCCTCCACTTT. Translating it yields CAWSTGMDSPLHF.

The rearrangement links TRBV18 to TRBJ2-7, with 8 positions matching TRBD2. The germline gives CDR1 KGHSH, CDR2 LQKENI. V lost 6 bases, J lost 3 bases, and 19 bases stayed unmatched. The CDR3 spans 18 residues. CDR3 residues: CASSRVGRGGKEDYEQYF. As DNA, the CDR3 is TGTGCCAGCTCCCGCGTCGGGAGGGGTGGTAAGGAGGACTACGAGCAGTACTTC. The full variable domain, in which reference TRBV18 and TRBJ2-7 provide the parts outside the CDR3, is NAGVMQNPRHLVRRRGQEARLRCSPMKGHSHVYWYRQLPEEGLKFMVYLQKENIIDESGMPKERFSAEFPKEGPSILRIQQVVRGDSAAYFCASSRVGRGGKEDYEQYFGPGTRLTVT.

CDR3 sequence reads: CASSSTGSNQPQHF. The CDR3 DNA is TGTGCCAGCAGCTCAACAGGGAGCAATCAGCCCCAGCATTTT. The rearrangement joins TRBV6-6 to TRBJ1-5; a weak D match, TRBD1 (6 bases). Germline values: CDR1 MNHNY, CDR2 SVGAGI (reference sequence). V lost 6 bases, J lost 1 base, and 10 bases lay in between. CDR3 size: 14 residues.

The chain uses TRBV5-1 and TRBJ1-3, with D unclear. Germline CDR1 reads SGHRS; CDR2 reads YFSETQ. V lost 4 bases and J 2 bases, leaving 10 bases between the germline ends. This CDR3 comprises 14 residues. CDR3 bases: TGCGCCAGCAGCCCCCTAGGGACTGGAAACACCATATATTTT. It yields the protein CASSPLGTGNTIYF.

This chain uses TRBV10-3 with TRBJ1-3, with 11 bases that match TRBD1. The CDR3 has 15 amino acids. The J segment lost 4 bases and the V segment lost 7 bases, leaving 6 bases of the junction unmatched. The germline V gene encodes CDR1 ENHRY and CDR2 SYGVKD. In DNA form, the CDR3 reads TGTGCCATCAACCCAGGACAGGGGGCAGGAAACACCATATATTTT. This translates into CAINPGQGAGNTIYF.